This TCR beta chain was obtained from a study of graft-versus-host responses after intestinal transplantation. Sequencing was performed with immunoSEQ multiplex PCR; in TCRdb, only in-frame clones are kept and a portion is missing. The sample holds about 19,000 clones, around nine tenths seen once. Germline-derived CDR1 and CDR2 are MNHEY and SMNVEV (reference sequence). The CDR3 is 16 residues long. Germline trimming cut 4 bases from V and 4 bases from J; bases unmatched to any gene: 8. The sequence was obtained from a human patient who received an intestinal transplant, so some T cells may come from the graft donor. The specimen comprised bone marrow, sampled approximately 130 days after transplant. The V and J genes are TRBV27 and TRBJ1-5; 9 nucleotides align to TRBD1. The DNA for the CDR3 is TGTGCCAGCAGTTCCCTGGACAGGGGCATAAATCAGCCCCAGCATTTT. It codes for CASSSLDRGINQPQHF.